Below, 28 T cell receptor beta chains from the same sample are listed, as sequenced in a study of shared clonotypes between healthy human individuals. Measured with immunoSEQ multiplex PCR; TCRdb has only the in-frame clones, and not every one. The table includes around 2,000,000 clones, 85% to 95% detected once. Cells designated naive CD8 were CD45RO-negative and were positively selected for CCR7, with terminally differentiated effector memory CD45RA+ cells excluded. Sequencing used naive CD8+ T cells from PBMCs. The receptors were gathered from a man younger than 35 in good health. Some clones in this sample may be carry-over from other donors' samples.

V gene TRBV4-3 combines with J gene TRBJ2-1; D possibly corresponds to TRBD2 (5 bases). Trimming took 0 bases from V and 6 from J, leaving 9 bases between them. The germline gives CDR1 LGHNA, CDR2 YSLEER. This CDR3 is built from 14 residues. The CDR3 loop reads CASSQEGRANEQFF. In DNA, the CDR3 is TGCGCCAGCAGCCAAGAAGGGAGAGCCAATGAGCAGTTCTTC.

CDR3 sequence (DNA): TGCGCCAGCAGCCCCACAGCGGGCGGGGCAGATACGCAGTATTTT. It codes for CASSPTAGGADTQYF. The V call is TRBV4-3, the J call TRBJ2-3; D is perhaps TRBD2 (6 bases). Per germline, CDR1 LGHNA and CDR2 YSLEER. The CDR3 has 15 amino acids. V lost 4 bases and J lost 4, with 15 bases in between.

For the CDR3, the DNA is TGTGCCAGCAGTTCGCCTAGCGGGGAGCAGTTCTTC. Translation: CASSSPSGEQFF. V is TRBV28 and J is TRBJ2-1; TRBD2 matches 8 bases. Germline V gene sequence: CDR1 MDHEN, CDR2 SYDVKM. The CDR3 consists of 12 residues. The junction had 3 bases not matched to a gene; V was cut back by 4 bases and J by 10 bases.

This rearrangement joins TRBV7-8 to TRBJ2-7; 10 bases agree with TRBD1. The V segment lost 0 bases and the J segment 2 bases; nucleotides outside the gene matches: 10. There are 18 residues in the CDR3. Per germline, CDR1 SGHVS and CDR2 FQNEAQ. CDR3 bases: TGTGCCAGCAGCTTAGCGGTTCGGTCGGGACAGGGGCCCTACGAGCAGTACTTC. It codes for CASSLAVRSGQGPYEQYF.

This clone occurred once. In the same sample, other DNA sequences code for this CDR3. The rearrangement uses TRBV28 and TRBJ2-7, with 9 bases fitting TRBD2. This CDR3 contains 14 residues. Germline-derived CDR1 and CDR2 are MDHEN and SYDVKM. The ends lost 3 bases at V and 1 base at J; junction bases unmatched: 1. The CDR3 spells CASSFSGSSYEQYF. The CDR3 DNA reads as TGTGCCAGCAGTTTTAGCGGGAGTTCCTACGAGCAGTACTTC.

V is TRBV7-7 and J is TRBJ2-5; no firm D call. The V gene lost 2 bases and the J gene lost 2 bases, with 6 bases spanning the gap. The germline V gene has CDR1 SSHAT and CDR2 FNYEAQ (reference sequence). The CDR3 is made up of 13 amino acids. The CDR3 nucleotides read TGTGCCAGCAGCTTATCAGTGCAAGAGACCCAGTACTTC. This translates into CASSLSVQETQYF.

This clone was detected only once. This sample also contains other DNA sequences that code for the same CDR3. V gene TRBV4-1 combines with J gene TRBJ2-7; 9 bases fit TRBD2. The CDR3 has 13 amino acids. With V trimmed by 3 bases and J by 3 bases, 0 bases remained unmatched. Germline-derived CDR1 and CDR2 are MGHRA and YSYEKL. CDR3 in amino acids: CASSQTSGYEQYF. The DNA for the CDR3 is TGCGCCAGCAGCCAGACTAGCGGCTACGAGCAGTACTTC.

The V gene is TRBV30, the J gene TRBJ2-1, with 10 positions matching TRBD2. Trimming removed 1 base from V and 2 bases from J; junction bases left unmatched: 8. CDR1 GTSNPN and CDR2 SVGIG come from the germline V gene (reference sequence). This CDR3 comprises 17 residues. The CDR3 region has the DNA TGTGCCTGGAGTGGTGCTAGCGGGAGAGATACCTACAATGAGCAGTTCTTC. Protein: CAWSGASGRDTYNEQFF. The full variable domain, its missing parts supplied by reference TRBV30 and TRBJ2-1, is SQTIHQWPATLVQPVGSPLSLECTVEGTSNPNLYWYRQAAGRGLQLLFYSVGIGQISSEVPQNLSASRPQDRQFILSSKKLLLSDSGFYLCAWSGASGRDTYNEQFFGPGTRLTVL.

The genes are TRBV29-1 and TRBJ1-2; no firm D call. The CDR3 is 11 residues long. CDR1 SQVTM and CDR2 ANQGSEA come from the germline V gene. Trimming took off 2 bases at V and 6 bases at J, with 7 bases between the two ends. Written as DNA, the CDR3 is TGCAGCGTTGAAAGCCAGGATGGCTACACCTTC. This gives the protein CSVESQDGYTF.

This chain joins TRBV10-3 and TRBJ2-1, with TRBD1 matching over 10 bases. V lost 5 bases to trimming and J lost 10 bases; unmatched junction nucleotides: 17. Germline values: CDR1 ENHRY, CDR2 SYGVKD. CDR3 size: 17 residues. As DNA, the CDR3 is TGTGCCATCAGTCACTCCTACTCCGGGACAGGGGTAGGGGAGCAGTTCTTC. It codes for CAISHSYSGTGVGEQFF.

The J gene is TRBJ1-2, the V gene TRBV7-2; 7 bases are a match to TRBD1. Germline V gives CDR1 SGHTA, CDR2 FQGNSA. The CDR3 consists of 16 residues. Germline trimming cut 2 bases from V and 5 bases from J; bases unmatched to any gene: 11. The CDR3 DNA follows: TGTGCCAGCAGCTTATTTCAGTGGAGGGACAGATATGGCTACACCTTC. This gives the protein CASSLFQWRDRYGYTF.

There are a few counts of this clone. This chain uses TRBV10-3 with TRBJ1-2, with a tentative D call TRBD1 (5 bases). The germline V gene has CDR1 ENHRY and CDR2 SYGVKD. The CDR3 covers 14 residues. V was pared by 6 bases and J by 8 bases, with 19 bases between. Here the CDR3 reads CAISEDRGALGYTF. DNA for the CDR3: TGTGCCATCAGCGAAGATCGAGGGGCGTTGGGCTACACCTTC.

V gene TRBV7-9 combines with J gene TRBJ2-1, with D maybe TRBD1 (6 bases). V was trimmed by 5 bases and J by 6 bases, leaving 11 bases between them. CDR1 is SEHNR, CDR2 FQNEAQ, per germline (reference sequence). The CDR3 length is 13 residues. CDR3 amino acids: CASSQGLVNEQFF. CDR3 nucleotides: TGTGCCAGCAGCCAGGGGCTCGTCAATGAGCAGTTCTTC.

The J gene is TRBJ2-1, the V gene TRBV11-2; 9 bases agree with TRBD2. Germline CDR1 is SGHAT and CDR2 is FQNNGV. This CDR3 is 15 amino acids long. The ends lost 6 bases at V and 6 bases at J; junction bases unmatched: 9. CDR3 sequence reads: CASSQIGGRGNEQFF. CDR3 DNA sequence: TGTGCCAGCAGTCAGATTGGCGGGAGGGGCAATGAGCAGTTCTTC.

The rearrangement uses TRBV6-4 and TRBJ2-7; D is possibly TRBD1 or TRBD2 (5 bases each). V was clipped by 4 bases and J by 8 bases, with 15 bases between them. The CDR3 has 13 amino acids. Per the germline V gene, CDR1 is MRHNA and CDR2 is SNTAGT. The CDR3 nucleotides are TGTGCCAGCAGTGTCCGGGGCCTGTGGAAGCAGTACTTC. Translation: CASSVRGLWKQYF.

V usage is TRBV2 and J usage is TRBJ1-2, with D hard to call. The germline gives CDR1 SNHLY, CDR2 FYNNEI. Trimming removed 4 bases from V and 0 bases from J, with 6 bases in between. This CDR3 is 13 amino acids long. CDR3 DNA: TGTGCCAGCAGTGGGACTTCTAACTATGGCTACACCTTC. Translation: CASSGTSNYGYTF.

This rearrangement joins TRBV29-1 to TRBJ1-2, with 9 bases matching TRBD1. Looked up from germline, CDR1 is SQVTM and CDR2 is ANQGSEA. The CDR3 contains 13 residues. The CDR3 nucleotides read TGCAGTCTCCGGGACAGGGATACCTATGGCTACACCTTC. Translated: CSLRDRDTYGYTF.

The rearrangement joins TRBV4-1 to TRBJ1-1; D is ambiguous. Germline loops: CDR1 MGHRA, CDR2 YSYEKL. V lost 0 bases, J lost 5 bases, and 10 bases lay in between. The CDR3 loop spans 14 amino acids. In DNA form, the CDR3 reads TGCGCCAGCAGCCAAGATATCCGAACGACTGAAGCTTTCTTT. Protein sequence: CASSQDIRTTEAFF.

The rearrangement joins TRBV19 to TRBJ1-5; D unresolved. The CDR3 length is 12 residues. CDR1 is LNHDA, CDR2 SQIVND, per germline (reference sequence). Trimming took off 6 bases at V and 3 bases at J, with 6 bases between the two ends. The CDR3 coding sequence is TGTGCCAGTAGGGCTTTCAATCAGCCCCAGCATTTT. Translating it yields CASRAFNQPQHF.

This clone turned up a few times. Other DNA sequences of this sample code for an identical CDR3. The chain employs TRBV10-3 and TRBJ1-1, with D perhaps TRBD1 (6 bases). Trimming removed 6 bases from V and 1 base from J, with 6 bases in between. This CDR3 has 12 amino acids. The V gene's germline CDR1 is ENHRY and CDR2 SYGVKD. The CDR3 DNA follows: TGTGCCATCAGACAGGGGAACACTGAAGCTTTCTTT. Protein: CAIRQGNTEAFF.

This clone was recorded only once. The genes are TRBV27 and TRBJ2-5; 8 bases align to TRBD2. Germline CDR1 reads MNHEY; CDR2 reads SMNVEV (reference sequence). Trimming at V came to 2 bases and at J to 2 bases, leaving 10 bases not matched to a gene. There are 17 residues in the CDR3. CDR3 DNA sequence: TGTGCCAGCAGTTTAATCGGGGCACGGGAGGGACAAGAGACCCAGTACTTC. Amino acids: CASSLIGAREGQETQYF.

This chain joins TRBV15 and TRBJ2-4; 8 bases align to TRBD2. Germline loops: CDR1 LNHNV, CDR2 YYDKDF (reference sequence). V was clipped by 0 bases and J by 6 bases; unmatched bases: 4. The CDR3 totals 15 residues. CDR3 amino acids: CATSRDPREGNIQYF. The CDR3 DNA reads TGTGCCACCAGCAGAGATCCCCGGGAGGGAAACATTCAGTACTTC.

V gene TRBV7-2 combines with J gene TRBJ1-3; 12 positions agree with TRBD1. CDR1 is SGHTA, CDR2 FQGNSA, per germline. This CDR3 contains 15 residues. The junction had 1 base not matched to a gene; V was cut back by 5 bases and J by 2 bases. The chain's CDR3 is CASSRDRGPGNTIYF. CDR3 bases: TGTGCCAGCAGCCGGGACAGGGGGCCTGGAAACACCATATATTTT.

The count of this clone is one. This rearrangement joins TRBV5-6 to TRBJ2-5; D is unclear. The CDR3 has 12 amino acids. Trimming pared 2 bases from V and 4 bases from J, leaving 6 bases between. Germline CDR1 SGHDT, CDR2 YYEEEE. CDR3 nucleotides: TGTGCCAGCAGCTTTCAGGCAGAGACCCAGTACTTC. This sequence encodes CASSFQAETQYF. The full variable domain, in which reference TRBV5-6 and TRBJ2-5 provide the parts outside the CDR3, is DAGVTQSPTHLIKTRGQQVTLRCSPKSGHDTVSWYQQALGQGPQFIFQYYEEEERQRGNFPDRFSGHQFPNYSSELNVNALLLGDSALYLCASSFQAETQYFGPGTRLLVL.

This clone was detected only once. V gene TRBV29-1 combines with J gene TRBJ1-2, with 7 bases fitting TRBD1. The CDR3 consists of 13 residues. CDR1 is SQVTM, CDR2 ANQGSEA, per germline. J lost 2 bases, V lost 6 bases, and 6 bases had no gene match. The CDR3 protein is CSVAGGVNYGYTF. The DNA of the CDR3 is TGCAGCGTCGCAGGGGGAGTCAACTATGGCTACACCTTC.

For this clone: Distinct nucleotide sequences in the sample also encode this CDR3. The J gene is TRBJ2-2, the V gene TRBV7-9; D is undetermined. V lost 5 bases, J lost 5 bases, and 6 bases lay in between. CDR1 and CDR2 from the germline V gene are SEHNR and FQNEAQ (reference sequence). The CDR3 length is 12 residues. The CDR3 DNA reads as TGTGCCAGCAGCCACGGGACCGGGGAGCTGTTTTTT. Encoded protein: CASSHGTGELFF.

This clone appeared a few times. This chain joins TRBV4-1 and TRBJ1-1; D not certain. Trimming left V 3 bases short and J 3 bases short, with 5 bases between. The CDR3 loop spans 12 amino acids. Germline lookup yields CDR1 MGHRA and CDR2 YSYEKL. Here the CDR3 DNA reads TGCGCCAGCAGCCAGCTCTACACTGAAGCTTTCTTT. Amino acids: CASSQLYTEAFF.

This chain connects TRBV9 to TRBJ2-6; 9 bases map to TRBD1. J lost 0 bases, V lost 3 bases, and 13 bases had no gene match. CDR1 and CDR2 (germline): SGDLS, YYNGEE. This CDR3 spans 20 amino acids. CDR3 DNA: TGTGCCAGCAGCGCCCGGAGAGGGACAGGGTCCCCCTCTGGGGCCAACGTCCTGACTTTC. It is translated as CASSARRGTGSPSGANVLTF.